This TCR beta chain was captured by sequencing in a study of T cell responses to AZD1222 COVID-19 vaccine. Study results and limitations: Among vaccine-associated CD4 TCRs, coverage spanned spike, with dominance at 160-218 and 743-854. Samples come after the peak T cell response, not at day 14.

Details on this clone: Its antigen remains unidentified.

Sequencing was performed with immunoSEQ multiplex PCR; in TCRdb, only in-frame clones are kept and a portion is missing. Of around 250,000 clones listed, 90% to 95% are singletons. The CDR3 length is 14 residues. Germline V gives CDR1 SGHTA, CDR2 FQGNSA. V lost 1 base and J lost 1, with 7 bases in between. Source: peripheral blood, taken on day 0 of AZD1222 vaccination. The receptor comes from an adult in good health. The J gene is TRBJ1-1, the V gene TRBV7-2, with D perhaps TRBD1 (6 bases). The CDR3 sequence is CASSLDRENTEAFF. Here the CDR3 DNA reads TGTGCCAGCAGCTTAGACAGGGAGAACACTGAAGCTTTCTTT.